The present T cell receptor beta chain was sequenced within a study of cytomegalovirus exposure and HLA in healthy donors. In the case of this clone: Its specificity is not known.

This CDR3 is built from 15 residues. Germline V gene sequence: CDR1 SGHVS, CDR2 FNYEAQ. V lost 0 bases and J 4 bases, leaving 9 bases between the germline ends. Study results and caveats: Presence/absence comparisons presumed near-even sequencing depth among donors. When analyzed later, a missense DCLRE1C variant was found to be linked to TCR beta V- and J-gene trimming. In terms of immune exposure information, only CMV serostatus was available.

The PCR contained 60 Vbeta and 13 Jbeta primers. Using immunoSEQ multiplex PCR, the repertoire was profiled, and TCRdb retains in-frame clones only, with some absent. The sample lists roughly 150,000 clones; roughly 87% were seen once. This TCR was recovered from a man aged 30 to 45 in good health and CMV-seropositive. The rearrangement uses TRBV7-6 and TRBJ2-2; tentative D call: TRBD2 (5 bases). The material sequenced was PBMCs. The CDR3 sequence: CASSLAPGTTGELFF. Here the CDR3 DNA reads TGTGCCAGCAGCTTAGCGCCGGGAACCACCGGGGAGCTGTTTTTT.